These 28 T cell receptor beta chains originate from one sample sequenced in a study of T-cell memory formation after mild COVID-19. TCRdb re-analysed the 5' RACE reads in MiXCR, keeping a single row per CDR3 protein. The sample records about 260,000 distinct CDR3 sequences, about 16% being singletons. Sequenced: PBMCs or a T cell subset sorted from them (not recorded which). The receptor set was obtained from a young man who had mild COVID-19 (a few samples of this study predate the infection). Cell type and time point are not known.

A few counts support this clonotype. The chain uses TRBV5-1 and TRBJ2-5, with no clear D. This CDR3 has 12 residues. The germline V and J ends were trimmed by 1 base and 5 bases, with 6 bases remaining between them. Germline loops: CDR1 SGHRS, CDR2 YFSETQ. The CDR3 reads CASSLPLETQYF. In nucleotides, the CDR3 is TGCGCCAGCAGCTTGCCCCTGGAGACCCAGTACTTC. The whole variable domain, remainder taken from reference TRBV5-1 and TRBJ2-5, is KAGVTQTPRYLIKTRGQQVTLSCSPISGHRSVSWYQQTPGQGLQFLFEYFSETQRNKGNFPGRFSGRQFSNSRSEMNVSTLELGDSALYLCASSLPLETQYFGPGTRLLVL.

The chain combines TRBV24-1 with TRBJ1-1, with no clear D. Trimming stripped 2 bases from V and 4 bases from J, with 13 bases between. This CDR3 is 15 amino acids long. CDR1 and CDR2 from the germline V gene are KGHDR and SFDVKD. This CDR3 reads CATSDSRAGSTEAFF. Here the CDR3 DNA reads TGTGCCACCAGTGATTCCCGGGCGGGGAGCACTGAAGCTTTCTTT.

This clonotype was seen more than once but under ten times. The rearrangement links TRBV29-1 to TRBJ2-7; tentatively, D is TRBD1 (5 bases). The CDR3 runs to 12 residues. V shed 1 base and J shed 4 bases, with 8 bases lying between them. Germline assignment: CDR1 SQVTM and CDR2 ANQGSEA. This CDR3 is CSVEGRAYEQYF. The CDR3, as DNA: TGCAGCGTTGAAGGCAGGGCTTACGAGCAGTACTTC.

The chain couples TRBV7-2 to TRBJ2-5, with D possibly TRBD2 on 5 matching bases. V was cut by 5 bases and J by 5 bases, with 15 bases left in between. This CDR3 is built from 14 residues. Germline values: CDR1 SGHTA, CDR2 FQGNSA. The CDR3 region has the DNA TGTGCCAGCAGCCTGCGTCAGCGGACGGAGACCCAGTACTTC. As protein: CASSLRQRTETQYF.

The CDR3, as DNA: TGTGCCAGCAGGCCTCCGACACCCTACGAGCAGTACTTC. This sequence encodes CASRPPTPYEQYF. The chain is built from TRBV6-6 and TRBJ2-7, with unresolved D. The CDR3 loop spans 13 amino acids. Trimming pared 6 bases from V and 2 bases from J, leaving 11 bases between. The V gene's germline CDR1 is MNHNY and CDR2 SVGAGI (reference sequence).

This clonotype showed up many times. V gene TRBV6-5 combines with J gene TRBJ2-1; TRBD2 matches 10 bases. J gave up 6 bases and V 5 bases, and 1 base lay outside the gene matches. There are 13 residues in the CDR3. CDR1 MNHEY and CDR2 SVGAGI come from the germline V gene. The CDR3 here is CASSRLAGNEQFF. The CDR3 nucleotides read TGTGCCAGCAGTAGACTAGCGGGCAATGAGCAGTTCTTC.

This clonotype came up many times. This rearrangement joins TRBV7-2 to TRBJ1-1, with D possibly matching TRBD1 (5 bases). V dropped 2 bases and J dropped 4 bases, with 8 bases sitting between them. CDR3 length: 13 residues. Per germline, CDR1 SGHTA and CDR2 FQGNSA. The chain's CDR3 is CASSLQGSTEAFF. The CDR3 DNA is TGTGCCAGCAGCTTACAGGGTAGCACTGAAGCTTTCTTT.

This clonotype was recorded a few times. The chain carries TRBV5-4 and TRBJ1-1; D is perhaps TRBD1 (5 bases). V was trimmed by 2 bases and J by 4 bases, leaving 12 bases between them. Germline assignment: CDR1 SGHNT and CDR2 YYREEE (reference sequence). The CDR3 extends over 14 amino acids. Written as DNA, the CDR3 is TGTGCCAGCAGCTTCTTCGGGGGACCCACTGAAGCTTTCTTT. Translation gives CASSFFGGPTEAFF.

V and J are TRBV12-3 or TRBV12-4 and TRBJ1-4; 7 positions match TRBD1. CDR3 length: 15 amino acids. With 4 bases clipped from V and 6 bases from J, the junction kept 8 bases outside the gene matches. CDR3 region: CASSSPGQKYEKLFF. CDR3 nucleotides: TGTGCCAGCAGTTCCCCGGGACAGAAGTATGAAAAACTGTTTTTT.

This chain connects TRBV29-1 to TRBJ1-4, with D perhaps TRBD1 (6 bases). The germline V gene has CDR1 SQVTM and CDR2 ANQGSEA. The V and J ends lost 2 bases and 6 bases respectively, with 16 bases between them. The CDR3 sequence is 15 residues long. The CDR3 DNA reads TGCAGCGTTGAAACCCTGGACAGAATGTATGAAAAACTGTTTTTT. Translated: CSVETLDRMYEKLFF.

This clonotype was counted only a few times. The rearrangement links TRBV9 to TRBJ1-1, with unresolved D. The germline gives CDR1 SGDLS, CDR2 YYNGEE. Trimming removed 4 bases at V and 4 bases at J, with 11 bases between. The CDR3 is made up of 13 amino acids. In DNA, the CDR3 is TGTGCCAGCAGCTCGGGGAGGGTCACTGAAGCTTTCTTT. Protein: CASSSGRVTEAFF.

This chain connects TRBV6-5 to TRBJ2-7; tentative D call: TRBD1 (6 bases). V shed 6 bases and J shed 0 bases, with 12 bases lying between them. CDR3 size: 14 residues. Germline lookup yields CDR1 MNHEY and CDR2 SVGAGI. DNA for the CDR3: TGTGCCAGCAGACCCAGGGGTGGCTCCTACGAGCAGTACGTC. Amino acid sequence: CASRPRGGSYEQYV.

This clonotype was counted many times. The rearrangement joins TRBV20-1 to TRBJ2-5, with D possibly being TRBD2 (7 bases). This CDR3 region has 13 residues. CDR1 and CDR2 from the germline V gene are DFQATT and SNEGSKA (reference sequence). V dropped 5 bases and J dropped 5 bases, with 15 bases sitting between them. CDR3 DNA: TGCAGTGCTCTATCGGGGGGCGCGGAGACCCAGTACTTC. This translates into CSALSGGAETQYF.

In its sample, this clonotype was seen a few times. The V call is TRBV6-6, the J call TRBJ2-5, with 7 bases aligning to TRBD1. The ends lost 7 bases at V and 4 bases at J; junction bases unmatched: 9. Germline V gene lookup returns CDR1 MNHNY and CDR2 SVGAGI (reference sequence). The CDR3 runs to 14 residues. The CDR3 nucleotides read TGTGCCAGCATCCGGCGACAGGGCGGAGAGACCCAGTACTTC. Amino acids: CASIRRQGGETQYF.

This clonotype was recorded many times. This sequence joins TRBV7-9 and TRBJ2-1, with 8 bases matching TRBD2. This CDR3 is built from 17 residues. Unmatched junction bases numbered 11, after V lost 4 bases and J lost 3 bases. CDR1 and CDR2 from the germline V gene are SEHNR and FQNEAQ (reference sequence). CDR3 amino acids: CASSSPRGLGRYNEQFF. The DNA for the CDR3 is TGTGCCAGCAGCTCCCCGAGGGGACTAGGGCGCTACAATGAGCAGTTCTTC.

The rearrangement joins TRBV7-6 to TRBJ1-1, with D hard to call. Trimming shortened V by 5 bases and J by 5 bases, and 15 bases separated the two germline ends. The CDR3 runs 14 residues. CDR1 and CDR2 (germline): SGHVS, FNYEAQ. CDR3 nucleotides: TGTGCCAGCAGCCCCAGAGCCATTAAGACTGAAGCTTTCTTT. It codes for CASSPRAIKTEAFF.

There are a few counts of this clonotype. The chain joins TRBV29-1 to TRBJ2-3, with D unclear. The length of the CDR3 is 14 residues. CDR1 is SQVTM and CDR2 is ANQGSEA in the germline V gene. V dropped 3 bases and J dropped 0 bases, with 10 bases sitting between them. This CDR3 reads CSVDGGESTDTQYF. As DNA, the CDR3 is TGCAGCGTTGACGGTGGTGAGAGCACAGATACGCAGTATTTT.

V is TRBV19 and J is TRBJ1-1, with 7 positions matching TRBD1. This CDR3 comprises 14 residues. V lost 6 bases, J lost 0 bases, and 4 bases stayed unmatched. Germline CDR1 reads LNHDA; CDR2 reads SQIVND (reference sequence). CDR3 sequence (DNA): TGTGCCAGTAGGGCGACAGGGATGAACACTGAAGCTTTCTTT. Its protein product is CASRATGMNTEAFF. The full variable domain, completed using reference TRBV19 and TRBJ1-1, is DGGITQSPKYLFRKEGQNVTLSCEQNLNHDAMYWYRQDPGQGLRLIYYSQIVNDFQKGDIAEGYSVSREKKESFPLTVTSAQKNPTAFYLCASRATGMNTEAFFGQGTRLTVV.

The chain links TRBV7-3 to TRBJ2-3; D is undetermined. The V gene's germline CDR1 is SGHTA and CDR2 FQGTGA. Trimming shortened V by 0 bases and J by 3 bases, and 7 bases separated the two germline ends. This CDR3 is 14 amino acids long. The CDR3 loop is CASSLTLGTDTQYF. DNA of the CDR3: TGTGCCAGCAGCTTAACGTTGGGTACAGATACGCAGTATTTT.

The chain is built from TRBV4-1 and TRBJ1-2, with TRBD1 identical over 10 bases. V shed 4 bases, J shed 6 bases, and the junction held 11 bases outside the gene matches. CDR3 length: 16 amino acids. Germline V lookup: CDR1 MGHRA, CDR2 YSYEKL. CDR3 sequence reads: CASSREHGTGADGYTF. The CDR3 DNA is TGCGCCAGCAGCCGAGAACACGGGACAGGGGCTGATGGCTACACCTTC.

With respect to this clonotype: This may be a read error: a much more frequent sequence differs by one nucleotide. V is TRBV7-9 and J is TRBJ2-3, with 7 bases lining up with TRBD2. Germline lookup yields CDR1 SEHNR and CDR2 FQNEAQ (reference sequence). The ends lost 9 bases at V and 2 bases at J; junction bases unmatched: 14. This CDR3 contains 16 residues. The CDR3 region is CARSPLGRGTTDTQYF. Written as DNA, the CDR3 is TGTGCCAGAAGCCCCCTGGGGCGGGGGACCACAGATACGCAGTATTTT.

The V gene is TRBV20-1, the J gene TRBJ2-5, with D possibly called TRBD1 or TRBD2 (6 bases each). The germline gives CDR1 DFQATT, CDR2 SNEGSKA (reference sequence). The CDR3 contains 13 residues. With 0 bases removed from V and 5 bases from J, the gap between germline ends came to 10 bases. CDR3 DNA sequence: TGCAGTGCTAGAGATCTAGGGGGGGAGACCCAGTACTTC. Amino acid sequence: CSARDLGGETQYF.

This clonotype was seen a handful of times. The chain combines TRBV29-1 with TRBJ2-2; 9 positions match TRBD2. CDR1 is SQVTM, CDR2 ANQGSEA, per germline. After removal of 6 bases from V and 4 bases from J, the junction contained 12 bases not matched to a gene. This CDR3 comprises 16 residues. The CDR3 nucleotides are TGCAGCGTCCTCATTGATAGCGGGGGCCTCACCGGGGAGCTGTTTTTT. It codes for CSVLIDSGGLTGELFF.

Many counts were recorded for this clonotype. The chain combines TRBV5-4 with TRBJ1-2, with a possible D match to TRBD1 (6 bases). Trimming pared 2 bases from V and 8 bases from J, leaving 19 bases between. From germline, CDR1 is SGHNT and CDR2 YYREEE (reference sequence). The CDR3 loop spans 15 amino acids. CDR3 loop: CASSLDRRGTKGYTF. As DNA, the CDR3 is TGTGCCAGCAGCTTAGACAGGAGGGGAACCAAGGGCTACACCTTC.

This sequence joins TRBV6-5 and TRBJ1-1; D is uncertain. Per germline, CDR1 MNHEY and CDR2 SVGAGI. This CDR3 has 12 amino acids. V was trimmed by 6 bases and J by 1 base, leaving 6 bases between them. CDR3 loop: CASRRTNTEAFF. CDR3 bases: TGTGCCAGCAGGAGGACGAACACTGAAGCTTTCTTT.

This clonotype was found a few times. The CDR3 protein is CASSQESTGYGRELFF. The CDR3, as DNA: TGTGCCAGCAGCCAAGAATCCACAGGGTACGGCCGGGAGCTGTTTTTT. The rearrangement links TRBV4-2 to TRBJ2-2, with TRBD1 as a possible D gene (6 bases). The CDR3 is made up of 16 amino acids. Trimming cost V 0 bases and J 9 bases, with 17 bases left between them. In germline, CDR1 is LGHNA, CDR2 YNFKEQ.

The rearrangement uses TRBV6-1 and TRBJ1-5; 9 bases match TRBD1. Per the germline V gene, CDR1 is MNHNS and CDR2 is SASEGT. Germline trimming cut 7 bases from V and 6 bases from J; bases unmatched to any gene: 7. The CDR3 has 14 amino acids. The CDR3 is CASNSGDRAQPQHF. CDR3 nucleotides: TGTGCCAGCAATTCTGGGGACAGGGCTCAGCCCCAGCATTTT.

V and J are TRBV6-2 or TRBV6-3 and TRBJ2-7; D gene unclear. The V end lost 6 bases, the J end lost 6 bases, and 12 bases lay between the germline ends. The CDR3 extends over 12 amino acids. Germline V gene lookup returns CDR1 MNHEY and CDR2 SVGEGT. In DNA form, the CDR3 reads TGTGCCAGCAGCGATCCAACTGGCGAGCAGTACGTC. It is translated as CASSDPTGEQYV.